This T cell receptor beta chain was captured in a study of T cell repertoires in cytomegalovirus infection. Study details: Indications of both CMV infection and matching HLA type were provided by public TCR beta signatures.

Concerning this clonotype itself: Its cognate antigen is unknown.

The length of the CDR3 is 16 residues. With V trimmed by 0 bases and J by 5 bases, 9 bases remained unmatched. Germline V gene data show CDR1 as MNHNY and CDR2 as SVGAGI (reference sequence). The study, taken as a whole, reports: Using cumulative public TCR beta family frequency, the authors identified those who carried CMV together with the relevant HLA. It was HLA-C-restricted CMV-specific TCR beta clonotypes that dominated the response ex vivo.

Using its own MiXCR run on the reads, TCRdb lists one record per CDR3 protein. The sample has about 230,000 distinct CDR3 sequences, about 20% seen once. This sequence joins TRBV6-6 and TRBJ2-5; 7 nucleotides match TRBD1. This clonotype was sampled from a human donor in good health (CMV status not recorded). Some clones in this sample may be carry-over from other donors' samples. The sequencing sample was made of CD8+ T cells from PBMCs. DNA of the CDR3: TGTGCCAGCAGTTACTCGCGAGACAGGGTCTGGGAGACCCAGTACTTC. Translated: CASSYSRDRVWETQYF.